This record covers a single T cell receptor (beta chain). Amplification used 60 Vbeta primers and 13 Jbeta primers. Clones were sequenced by immunoSEQ multiplex PCR, and TCRdb holds only the in-frame ones, with some missing. The sample lists 100,000 to 150,000 clones; more than 70% were seen once. This entry is derived from a study of cytomegalovirus exposure and HLA in healthy donors. Study summary: A prior study identified just under 120 million unique TCR beta sequences from 200 million or so T cells.

CDR3 size: 11 residues. V was pared by 9 bases and J by 8 bases, with 13 bases between. Per germline, CDR1 SNHLY and CDR2 FYNNEI. This chain connects TRBV2 to TRBJ1-2; D possibly corresponds to TRBD1 (6 bases). The sequencing input was PBMCs. The sequence was obtained from a human donor in good health. CDR3 sequence reads: CARATGFGYTF. In DNA, the CDR3 is TGTGCCAGGGCTACAGGGTTCGGCTACACCTTC.